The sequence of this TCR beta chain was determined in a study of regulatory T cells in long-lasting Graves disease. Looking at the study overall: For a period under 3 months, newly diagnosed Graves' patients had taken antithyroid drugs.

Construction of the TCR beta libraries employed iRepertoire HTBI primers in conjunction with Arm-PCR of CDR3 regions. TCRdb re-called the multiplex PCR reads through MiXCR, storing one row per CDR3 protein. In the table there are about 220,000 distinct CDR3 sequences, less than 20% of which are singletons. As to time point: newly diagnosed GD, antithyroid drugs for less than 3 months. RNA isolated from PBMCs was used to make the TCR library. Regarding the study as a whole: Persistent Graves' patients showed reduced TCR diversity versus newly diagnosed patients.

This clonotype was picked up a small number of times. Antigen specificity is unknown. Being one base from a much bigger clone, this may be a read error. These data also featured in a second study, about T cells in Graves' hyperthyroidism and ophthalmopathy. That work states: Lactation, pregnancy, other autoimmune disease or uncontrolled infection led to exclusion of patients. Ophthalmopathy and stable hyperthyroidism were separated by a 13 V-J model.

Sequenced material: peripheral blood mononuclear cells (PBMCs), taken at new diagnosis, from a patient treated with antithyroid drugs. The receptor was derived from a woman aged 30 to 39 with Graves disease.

The CDR3 region is CASEYRASSYNSPLHF. As DNA, the CDR3 is TGTGCCAGCGAATACAGGGCGAGCTCCTATAATTCACCCCTCCACTTT. This rearrangement joins TRBV6-1 to TRBJ1-6, with a weak D call TRBD1 (6 bases). The CDR3 spans 16 residues. Trimming took 8 bases from V and 0 from J, leaving 14 bases between them. CDR1 is MNHNS, CDR2 SASEGT, per germline.